These 20 T cell receptor beta chains came from one sample sequenced in a study of cytomegalovirus exposure and HLA in healthy donors (dated by TCRdb to about 2017). Library prep was done by the immunoSEQ multiplex PCR assay. For the multiplex PCR, a mixture combining 60 forward primers for TCR Vbeta segments and 13 reverse primers for TCR Jbeta segments was used. TCRdb carries this immuneACCESS record with in-frame sequences only. Its versions omit some clonotypes, under half of them owing to an unresolved V gene in the studies checked, with the rest unexplained. The sample records about 150,000 clones, about 84% of which are singletons. The ten most abundant clones make up around 3.2% of the sample. Sequencing input: PBMCs. These receptors were collected from a male donor in good health and CMV-seronegative.

V usage is TRBV7-2 and J usage is TRBJ2-7, with 8 bases fitting TRBD2. The CDR3 contains 15 residues. CDR1 is SGHTA and CDR2 is FQGNSA in the germline V gene. Unmatched junction bases numbered 7, after V lost 6 bases and J lost 0 bases. In DNA, the CDR3 is TGTGCCAGCAGGCCGGGAGGGCCGGCCTCCTACGAGCAGTACTTC. Translation: CASRPGGPASYEQYF.

This clone was counted once. The chain joins TRBV5-6 to TRBJ2-1; 10 bases are a match to TRBD1. V gave up 5 bases and J gave up 3 bases; unmatched junction bases: 8. This CDR3 is 16 amino acids long. Germline V gives CDR1 SGHDT, CDR2 YYEEEE. The DNA for the CDR3 is TGTGCCAGCAGTTCGATCGGACAGGGGGACTACAATGAGCAGTTCTTC. Encoded protein: CASSSIGQGDYNEQFF. Supplemented by reference TRBV5-6 and TRBJ2-1, the full variable domain reads DAGVTQSPTHLIKTRGQQVTLRCSPKSGHDTVSWYQQALGQGPQFIFQYYEEEERQRGNFPDRFSGHQFPNYSSELNVNALLLGDSALYLCASSSIGQGDYNEQFFGPGTRLTVL.

The rearrangement links TRBV16 to TRBJ1-2; tentative D call: TRBD1 (5 bases). The length of the CDR3 is 15 residues. V was pared by 0 bases and J by 5 bases, with 13 bases between. Germline V gene lookup returns CDR1 KGHSY and CDR2 FQNENV. The CDR3 sequence: CASSQSGQGRYGYTF. DNA for the CDR3: TGTGCCAGCAGCCAATCAGGGCAGGGAAGGTATGGCTACACCTTC.

This clone appeared once. This chain connects TRBV9 to TRBJ2-7; TRBD2 aligns across 8 bases. The CDR3 covers 15 residues. Per the germline V gene, CDR1 is SGDLS and CDR2 is YYNGEE. V lost 0 bases, J lost 4 bases, and 6 bases stayed unmatched. The CDR3 here is CASSVEGSGSYEQYF. Here the CDR3 DNA reads TGTGCCAGCAGCGTAGAAGGGAGCGGGAGTTACGAGCAGTACTTC.

This rearrangement joins TRBV7-9 to TRBJ1-3, with TRBD1 matching 8 bases. Germline trimming cut 4 bases from V and 1 base from J; bases unmatched to any gene: 12. Germline V gene sequence: CDR1 SEHNR, CDR2 FQNEAQ (reference sequence). The CDR3 is made up of 18 amino acids. CDR3 residues: CASSSPKQGERSGNTIYF. For the CDR3, the DNA is TGTGCCAGCAGCTCCCCGAAACAGGGGGAACGGTCTGGAAACACCATATATTTT.

The table lists this clone with a few counts. The chain has TRBV19 and TRBJ1-1; D call uncertain. Trimming pared 7 bases from V and 1 base from J, leaving 10 bases between. The CDR3 has 13 residues. The germline V gene encodes CDR1 LNHDA and CDR2 SQIVND (reference sequence). The CDR3 nucleotides read TGTGCCAGTAAAGTGAGAAGGAACACTGAAGCTTTCTTT. Its translation is CASKVRRNTEAFF.

Comment on this clone: Other DNA sequences from this sample encode an identical CDR3 as well. V usage is TRBV5-1 and J usage is TRBJ1-3; D is ambiguous. Germline V gene sequence: CDR1 SGHRS, CDR2 YFSETQ. CDR3 size: 15 residues. V was pared by 2 bases and J by 2 bases, with 11 bases between. Written as DNA, the CDR3 is TGCGCCAGCAGCTTTAACGCGGCGCCTGGAAACACCATATATTTT. Translating gives CASSFNAAPGNTIYF. Using reference TRBV5-1 and TRBJ1-3 for the parts outside the CDR3, the full variable domain is KAGVTQTPRYLIKTRGQQVTLSCSPISGHRSVSWYQQTPGQGLQFLFEYFSETQRNKGNFPGRFSGRQFSNSRSEMNVSTLELGDSALYLCASSFNAAPGNTIYFGEGSWLTVV.

The rearrangement links TRBV28 to TRBJ1-1; D uncertain. V lost 2 bases, J lost 7 bases, and 8 bases lay in between. Germline V CDR1 and CDR2: MDHEN, SYDVKM. CDR3 length equals 12 residues. The CDR3 loop reads CASSLERIEAFF. In DNA, the CDR3 is TGTGCCAGCAGTTTAGAGAGGATTGAAGCTTTCTTT.

J is TRBJ2-2 and V is TRBV5-1, with 7 bases aligning to TRBD1. V lost 2 bases and J lost 6; bases outside the gene matches: 1. Germline CDR1 is SGHRS and CDR2 is YFSETQ. The CDR3 extends over 13 amino acids. CDR3 sequence: CASSFQGAGELFF. The CDR3 nucleotides read TGCGCCAGCAGCTTTCAGGGGGCCGGGGAGCTGTTTTTT.

This clone was counted a single time. The rearrangement links TRBV6-5 to TRBJ2-5; D uncertain. The germline CDR1 and CDR2 sequences are MNHEY and SVGAGI. CDR3 length equals 14 residues. Trimming took off 2 bases at V and 7 bases at J, with 14 bases between the two ends. The CDR3 coding sequence is TGTGCCAGCAGTTACGCCGGCAGTTCAGGGACCCAGTACTTC. It is translated as CASSYAGSSGTQYF.

The chain has TRBV5-4 and TRBJ2-1; 9 bases match TRBD2. This CDR3 region has 16 residues. Losses at the gene ends were 5 bases for V and 3 bases for J; bases not matched to a gene: 9. Germline CDR1 is SGHNT and CDR2 is YYREEE (reference sequence). The CDR3 region is CASSWGASGVYNEQFF. The CDR3, as DNA: TGTGCCAGCAGTTGGGGGGCTAGCGGGGTCTACAATGAGCAGTTCTTC.

The chain combines TRBV23-1 with TRBJ2-1, with 12 bases fitting TRBD2. TRBV23-1 is treated as an ORF (open reading frame) with a function not yet certain. The CDR3 is made up of 18 amino acids. Trimming cost V 4 bases and J 5 bases; bases outside gene matches: 12. The CDR3 sequence is CASSLDTRTSGMNNEQFF. As DNA, the CDR3 is TGCGCCAGCAGTCTCGACACCCGGACTAGCGGGATGAACAATGAGCAGTTCTTC.

This clone was observed a handful of times. This chain connects TRBV30 to TRBJ1-4; D may be TRBD1 (6 bases). The CDR3 consists of 13 residues. V was clipped by 1 base and J by 6 bases, with 9 bases between them. CDR1 and CDR2 from the germline V gene are GTSNPN and SVGIG (reference sequence). The CDR3 spells CAWSEGTHEKLFF. For the CDR3, the DNA is TGTGCCTGGAGTGAGGGGACACATGAAAAACTGTTTTTT. Full variable domain (rest looked up from reference TRBV30 and TRBJ1-4): SQTIHQWPATLVQPVGSPLSLECTVEGTSNPNLYWYRQAAGRGLQLLFYSVGIGQISSEVPQNLSASRPQDRQFILSSKKLLLSDSGFYLCAWSEGTHEKLFFGSGTQLSVL.

The chain joins TRBV27 to TRBJ2-1; 9 bases match TRBD1. This CDR3 has 16 residues. Germline assignment: CDR1 MNHEY and CDR2 SMNVEV (reference sequence). After removal of 7 bases from V and 9 bases from J, the junction contained 16 bases not matched to a gene. The DNA for the CDR3 is TGTGCCAGCATAGAGGCCGGGACAGGGAAGGGTAGTGAGCAGTTCTTC. It translates to CASIEAGTGKGSEQFF.

The table lists this clone with a count of one. The chain recombines TRBV19 with TRBJ1-1; no clear D. CDR1 and CDR2 from the germline V gene are LNHDA and SQIVND (reference sequence). V was clipped by 3 bases and J by 2 bases, with 7 bases between them. CDR3 length: 13 residues. This CDR3 reads CASSIGPNTEAFF. The CDR3 DNA reads TGTGCCAGTAGTATTGGGCCTAACACTGAAGCTTTCTTT.

The chain is built from TRBV19 and TRBJ2-1, with D possibly TRBD1 on 5 matching bases. This CDR3 is 14 amino acids long. Trimming took off 4 bases at V and 7 bases at J, with 14 bases between the two ends. Germline CDR1 is LNHDA and CDR2 is SQIVND (reference sequence). The CDR3 nucleotides are TGTGCCAGTAGTACCCTGGACATTGTAAATGAGCAGTTCTTC. It translates to CASSTLDIVNEQFF.

This clone came up once. The CDR3 bases are TGTGCCAGCAGCCAAGACCCCAGGGAACAGCCCCAGCATTTT. It encodes CASSQDPREQPQHF. The V and J genes are TRBV4-2 and TRBJ1-5; the D gene is possibly TRBD1 (5 bases). Trimming took 0 bases from V and 7 from J, leaving 10 bases between them. Germline CDR1 LGHNA, CDR2 YNFKEQ. CDR3 length equals 14 residues.

V gene TRBV9 combines with J gene TRBJ2-1; 11 bases fit TRBD2. CDR3 length: 14 residues. Germline loops: CDR1 SGDLS, CDR2 YYNGEE. V was clipped by 2 bases and J by 10 bases; unmatched bases: 5. The CDR3 bases are TGTGCCAGCAGCGTTAGCGGGGGGGTGGGGGAGCAGTTCTTC. Translation gives CASSVSGGVGEQFF.

The rearrangement links TRBV18 to TRBJ2-5; no definite D call. The CDR3 is made up of 15 amino acids. V lost 6 bases, J lost 5 bases, and 19 bases lay in between. In germline, CDR1 is KGHSH, CDR2 LQKENI. DNA for the CDR3: TGTGCCAGCTCTCGGATCAGTGAACGGGTTGAGACCCAGTACTTC. It yields the protein CASSRISERVETQYF. The whole variable domain, remainder taken from reference TRBV18 and TRBJ2-5, is NAGVMQNPRHLVRRRGQEARLRCSPMKGHSHVYWYRQLPEEGLKFMVYLQKENIIDESGMPKERFSAEFPKEGPSILRIQQVVRGDSAAYFCASSRISERVETQYFGPGTRLLVL.

The chain is built from TRBV6-6 and TRBJ2-3, with 10 bases that match TRBD2. This CDR3 spans 15 amino acids. Per germline, CDR1 MNHNY and CDR2 SVGAGI (reference sequence). V lost 7 bases, J lost 1 base, and 5 bases stayed unmatched. The CDR3 DNA sequence: TGTGCCAGCATTCCGGGACTAGCGCGCACAGATACGCAGTATTTT. Protein: CASIPGLARTDTQYF.